These 26 T cell receptor beta chains share one sample of origin, sequenced in a study of naive and memory T cell subsets (dated by TCRdb to the late 2010s). The study described a robust, sensitive protocol for amplifying, sequencing and analyzing TCRs, using 3' ligation of a UMI-containing oligonucleotide to TCR cDNA. Libraries were constructed by 5' RACE. Sequencing took place on an Illumina MiSeq. The ligated cDNA was amplified by four rounds of PCR, in which nested alpha and beta constant region primers were used together with the SP2 primer. TCRdb reran the public reads through fastp at Q25 and MiXCR, keeping productive beta chains. Rows matching on CDR3 protein sequence are summarized as one entry with the most common DNA and genes. The sample table holds around 56,000 distinct CDR3 sequences, of which over 6% were seen once. The top ten clonotypes cover around a tenth of the sample. The receptor source for this set is a female donor in good health.

The CDR3 nucleotides read TGCGCCAGCAGCTTGGTGAGCGGGGGCTCCTACAATGAGCAGTTCTTC. Its protein product is CASSLVSGGSYNEQFF. V gene TRBV5-1 combines with J gene TRBJ2-1; 8 bases are shared with TRBD2. The CDR3 sequence is 16 residues long. Germline V gene sequence: CDR1 SGHRS, CDR2 YFSETQ. Losses at the gene ends were 0 bases for V and 0 bases for J; bases not matched to a gene: 2.

This clonotype was observed at least ten times. The gene calls are TRBV9 and TRBJ1-4, with TRBD1 identical over 9 bases. Looked up from germline, CDR1 is SGDLS and CDR2 is YYNGEE. The V segment lost 3 bases and the J segment 1 base; nucleotides outside the gene matches: 1. The CDR3 consists of 15 residues. The CDR3 protein is CASSADRGTNEKLFF. The CDR3 DNA reads TGTGCCAGCAGCGCGGACAGGGGAACTAATGAAAAACTGTTTTTT.

V gene TRBV2 combines with J gene TRBJ2-7; 10 positions agree with TRBD1. CDR3 length: 14 amino acids. The V gene end was trimmed by 6 bases and the J gene end by 6 bases; junction bases not matched to a gene: 8. The germline V gene has CDR1 SNHLY and CDR2 FYNNEI. CDR3 residues: CASRPDRGAGEQYF. Here the CDR3 DNA reads TGTGCCAGCAGACCGGACAGGGGGGCGGGCGAGCAGTACTTC.

The sample holds many counts of this clonotype. CDR3 protein: CASRRQGACEKLFF. Written as DNA, the CDR3 is TGTGCCAGCCGGCGGCAGGGGGCCTGTGAAAAACTGTTTTTT. This chain joins TRBV21-1 and TRBJ1-4; the table assigns TRBD1, which was not confirmed against the DNA. TRBV21-1 corresponds to a pseudogene. This CDR3 contains 14 residues.

The chain carries TRBV6-5 and TRBJ2-7, with 9 bases fitting TRBD1. Per the germline V gene, CDR1 is MNHEY and CDR2 is SVGAGI. This CDR3 spans 15 amino acids. With 6 bases clipped from V and 2 bases from J, the junction kept 8 bases outside the gene matches. CDR3 DNA sequence: TGTGCCAGCAGCCCGGACAGGGGAGTCCCCTACGAGCAGTACTTC. Its protein product is CASSPDRGVPYEQYF.

This clonotype occurred many times. The CDR3 sequence is CASSSLSRRQETQYF. For the CDR3, the DNA is TGTGCCAGCAGTTCCTTGTCTCGGAGACAAGAGACCCAGTACTTC. The V call is TRBV6-5, the J call TRBJ2-5; D is undetermined. The CDR3 covers 15 residues. Germline V gives CDR1 MNHEY, CDR2 SVGAGI. The V and J ends lost 4 bases and 2 bases respectively, with 14 bases between them.

The table lists this clonotype with many counts. The chain employs TRBV9 and TRBJ1-2; D unclear. The CDR3 sequence is 12 residues long. Germline CDR1 and CDR2: SGDLS and YYNGEE. Trimming pared 0 bases from V and 3 bases from J, leaving 3 bases between. For the CDR3, the DNA is TGTGCCAGCAGCGTAGATCACTATGGCTACACCTTC. Amino acids: CASSVDHYGYTF.

A remark on this clonotype: Likely a read error: the CDR3 ends without its conserved phenylalanine or tryptophan. This chain connects TRBV19 to TRBJ2-7, with D possibly matching TRBD2 (5 bases). CDR3 length: 11 residues. Germline loops: CDR1 LNHDA, CDR2 SQIVND (reference sequence). With 8 bases removed from V and 6 bases from J, the gap between germline ends came to 11 bases. CDR3 nucleotides: TGTGCCAGTGAAGGGAGACGCGAGCAGTACTAC. It is translated as CASEGRREQYY.

As to this clonotype: This may be a read error, as it is one base from a much larger clone. The CDR3 sequence: CVSSLVGTSGADTQYF. The CDR3, as DNA: TGCGTCAGCAGCTTGGTTGGGACTAGCGGCGCAGATACGCAGTATTTT. The J gene is TRBJ2-3, the V gene TRBV5-1; 11 nucleotides match TRBD2. Germline loops: CDR1 SGHRS, CDR2 YFSETQ. The CDR3 is made up of 16 amino acids.

This clonotype was counted many times. The V and J genes are TRBV11-2 and TRBJ1-1; D is undetermined. Trimming removed 4 bases from V and 6 bases from J, with 15 bases in between. The CDR3 is made up of 14 amino acids. Germline V gives CDR1 SGHAT, CDR2 FQNNGV. CDR3 in amino acids: CASSYESRMSEAFF. CDR3 in DNA: TGTGCCAGCAGCTACGAGTCCCGGATGTCTGAAGCTTTCTTT.

This clonotype was seen many times. The chain carries TRBV4-3 and TRBJ1-2; D is perhaps TRBD1 (5 bases). The CDR3 covers 15 residues. The germline V gene encodes CDR1 LGHNA and CDR2 YSLEER. Trimming stripped 0 bases from V and 7 bases from J, with 15 bases between. The CDR3 loop is CASSQETSGGSGYTF. The CDR3 region has the DNA TGCGCCAGCAGCCAAGAAACATCGGGGGGAAGTGGCTACACCTTC.

The sample holds many counts of this clonotype. The chain couples TRBV12-3 or TRBV12-4 to TRBJ1-6, with D uncertain. The CDR3 spans 14 residues. V was trimmed by 6 bases and J by 5 bases, leaving 11 bases between them. CDR3 protein: CASSLEGDNSPLHF. Here the CDR3 DNA reads TGTGCCAGCAGCCTGGAGGGTGATAATTCACCCCTCCACTTT.

The chain has TRBV7-3 and TRBJ1-2; perhaps TRBD1 as D (6 bases). The CDR3 is 13 residues long. V gave up 5 bases and J gave up 12 bases, with 19 bases separating them. Germline V gives CDR1 SGHTA, CDR2 FQGTGA. The CDR3 sequence is CASSKDPYRVNTF. For the CDR3, the DNA is TGTGCCAGCAGCAAAGACCCTTACAGGGTCAACACCTTC.

CDR3 DNA: TGTGCCAGCAGCCCGGGGGCCGAGACCCAGTACTTC. Translating it yields CASSPGAETQYF. V and J are TRBV6-2 or TRBV6-3 and TRBJ2-5; either TRBD1 or TRBD2 may supply D (6 bases each). There are 12 residues in the CDR3. V was cut by 6 bases and J by 5 bases, with 10 bases left in between. Germline lookup yields CDR1 MNHEY and CDR2 SVGEGT.

This clonotype was observed many times. The chain is built from TRBV3-1 and TRBJ1-5; D gene ambiguous. This CDR3 is built from 15 residues. CDR1 is LGHDT and CDR2 is YNNKEL in the germline V gene (reference sequence). Trimming shortened V by 1 base and J by 1 base, and 8 bases separated the two germline ends. The CDR3 DNA follows: TGTGCCAGCAGCCAAGGGACGTACAGCAATCAGCCCCAGCATTTT. It translates to CASSQGTYSNQPQHF. The entire variable domain, with the rest obtained from reference TRBV3-1 and TRBJ1-5, is as follows: DTAVSQTPKYLVTQMGNDKSIKCEQNLGHDTMYWYKQDSKKFLKIMFSYNNKELIINETVPNRFSPKSPDKAHLNLHINSLELGDSAVYFCASSQGTYSNQPQHFGDGTRLSIL.

This clonotype was seen a few times. J is TRBJ1-1 and V is TRBV3-1, with 8 positions matching TRBD1. This CDR3 comprises 13 residues. Germline assignment: CDR1 LGHDT and CDR2 YNNKEL (reference sequence). Germline trimming cut 2 bases from V and 9 bases from J; bases unmatched to any gene: 5. DNA for the CDR3: TGTGCCAGCAGCCAAATTGACAGGGGTAAAGCTTTCTTT. Translated, it gives CASSQIDRGKAFF.

The gene calls are TRBV29-1 and TRBJ1-4, with D unresolved. Trimming removed 4 bases at V and 13 bases at J, with 13 bases between. The germline CDR1 and CDR2 sequences are SQVTM and ANQGSEA. This CDR3 comprises 11 residues. This CDR3 is CSVVSRYGLFF. The CDR3 coding sequence is TGCAGCGTTGTCTCTCGATACGGACTGTTTTTT.

In its sample, this clonotype was seen many times. The chain uses TRBV5-1 and TRBJ2-1; 11 nucleotides line up with TRBD2. The CDR3 length is 20 residues. From germline, CDR1 is SGHRS and CDR2 YFSETQ. Trimming at V came to 3 bases and at J to 1 base, leaving 15 bases not matched to a gene. CDR3 in amino acids: CASSWRVGSGGGRSYNEQFF. Here the CDR3 DNA reads TGCGCCAGCAGCTGGCGCGTTGGTAGCGGGGGGGGTCGGTCCTACAATGAGCAGTTCTTC.

At least ten counts were recorded for this clonotype. V and J are TRBV27 and TRBJ1-2, with D perhaps matching TRBD1 (6 bases). Trimming cost V 1 base and J 7 bases, with 13 bases left between them. There are 14 residues in the CDR3. Germline-derived CDR1 and CDR2 are MNHEY and SMNVEV (reference sequence). CDR3 nucleotides: TGTGCCAGCAGTTTATTGGGGGGCTCTGCTGGCTACACCTTC. Protein sequence: CASSLLGGSAGYTF.

This clonotype was counted ten times or more. The J gene is TRBJ1-3, the V gene TRBV13; 8 bases match TRBD1. Germline V gene sequence: CDR1 PRHDT, CDR2 FYEKMQ (reference sequence). V was clipped by 5 bases and J by 3 bases; unmatched bases: 12. This CDR3 is 17 amino acids long. The CDR3 region has the DNA TGTGCCAGCAGCCAGTCCCCCCAGGGGGCAGGTGGAAACACCATATATTTT. As protein: CASSQSPQGAGGNTIYF.

This clonotype has at least ten counts. CDR3 region: CASSLTQGGHTEAFF. The DNA for the CDR3 is TGTGCCAGCAGCTTAACCCAGGGGGGTCATACTGAAGCTTTCTTT. The chain recombines TRBV7-2 with TRBJ1-1; 7 bases fit TRBD1. The CDR3 spans 15 residues. The germline gives CDR1 SGHTA, CDR2 FQGNSA. V was clipped by 2 bases and J by 5 bases; unmatched bases: 8.

V is TRBV20-1 and J is TRBJ1-1, with D hard to call. V was pared by 3 bases and J by 6 bases, with 11 bases between. The germline gives CDR1 DFQATT, CDR2 SNEGSKA (reference sequence). This CDR3 spans 12 amino acids. The CDR3 here is CSASTGHAEAFF. In nucleotides, the CDR3 is TGCAGTGCTAGCACTGGGCACGCTGAAGCTTTCTTT.

This clonotype was found many times. The chain employs TRBV12-3 or TRBV12-4 and TRBJ1-3; D ambiguous. This CDR3 spans 15 amino acids. The germline V and J ends were trimmed by 6 bases and 1 base, with 13 bases remaining between them. The chain's CDR3 is CASSLFMGSGNTIYF. DNA of the CDR3: TGTGCCAGCAGCCTGTTTATGGGTTCTGGAAACACCATATATTTT.

V and J are TRBV6-5 and TRBJ1-1; no clear D gene. CDR3 size: 18 residues. Germline CDR1 and CDR2: MNHEY and SVGAGI. Trimming left V 2 bases short and J 4 bases short, with 23 bases between. CDR3 sequence reads: CASSYATPPPLDGTEAFF. The CDR3 DNA reads TGTGCCAGCAGTTACGCGACCCCTCCGCCCCTGGACGGCACTGAAGCTTTCTTT.

In its sample, this clonotype was seen many times. V is TRBV7-3 and J is TRBJ1-1; D gene ambiguous. V was shortened by 0 bases and J by 7 bases, with 12 bases between the two germline ends. From germline, CDR1 is SGHTA and CDR2 FQGTGA. The CDR3 has 14 amino acids. DNA for the CDR3: TGTGCCAGCAGCTTAACAGGGAGCATAAGTGAAGCTTTCTTT. Translated, it gives CASSLTGSISEAFF.

This clonotype was seen repeatedly, ten times or more. The chain links TRBV12-3 or TRBV12-4 to TRBJ2-2, with D perhaps TRBD1 or TRBD2 (5 bases each). The CDR3 length is 12 residues. V gave up 4 bases and J gave up 5 bases, with 5 bases separating them. As DNA, the CDR3 is TGTGCCAGCAGTTGGGGGACCGGGGAGCTGTTTTTT. Its protein is CASSWGTGELFF.